This T cell receptor (beta chain) originates from a study of tissue T cells after allogeneic stem cell transplantation. Study summary: Samples with visible lymphocytes on H&E were prioritized for sequencing.

Adult allogeneic hematopoietic cell transplant recipients with steroid-refractory graft-versus-host disease were prospectively enrolled for research autopsy. Every graft-versus-host disease patient had gastrointestinal disease and got several lines of graft-versus-host disease therapy. Produced via immunoSEQ multiplex PCR; TCRdb's table is partial and in-frame only. The sample lists over 3,000 clones, about 71% occurring once. Details on this clone: Its specificity is not known.

General study points: Shared clones across patients were few; motif clustering revealed tissue-specific shared signatures.

Source: small intestine tissue, taken at autopsy. This sequence originates from a male patient of 60 years or more with steroid-refractory graft-versus-host disease after an allogeneic stem cell transplant. Some of the T cells may derive from the graft donor.

The CDR3 coding sequence is TGTGCCAGCAGCTTAGAACTAGCGGGGGGCAATGAGCAGTTCTTC. As protein: CASSLELAGGNEQFF. V is TRBV11-2 and J is TRBJ2-1; 12 bases match TRBD2. Germline V gene lookup returns CDR1 SGHAT and CDR2 FQNNGV. The CDR3 has 15 residues. The J segment lost 6 bases and the V segment lost 0 bases, leaving 0 bases of the junction unmatched.